Below are 5 T cell receptor beta chains sequenced from a single sample in a study of somatic mutations in cytotoxic T cells in rheumatoid arthritis. Assay used: immunoSEQ multiplex PCR; TCRdb lists only in-frame clones, some missing. The sample lists more than 7,000 clones; about 80% were seen once. Sequencing was performed on CD8+ T cells sorted from blood. The receptors shown here come from an adult with rheumatoid arthritis.

CDR3 in DNA: TGTGCCAGCAGCTTGTACAGGGGGGTACCTGAAGCTTTCTTT. Encoded protein: CASSLYRGVPEAFF. The chain links TRBV5-6 to TRBJ1-1, with 8 bases aligning to TRBD1. Germline lookup yields CDR1 SGHDT and CDR2 YYEEEE. The CDR3 is 14 amino acids. Losses at the gene ends were 1 base for V and 6 bases for J; bases not matched to a gene: 5. Drawing the rest from reference TRBV5-6 and TRBJ1-1, the complete variable domain is DAGVTQSPTHLIKTRGQQVTLRCSPKSGHDTVSWYQQALGQGPQFIFQYYEEEERQRGNFPDRFSGHQFPNYSSELNVNALLLGDSALYLCASSLYRGVPEAFFGQGTRLTVV.

This clone was found a few times. V and J are TRBV6-4 and TRBJ2-2; D unclear. The germline V gene has CDR1 MRHNA and CDR2 SNTAGT. V was trimmed by 0 bases and J by 7 bases, leaving 6 bases between them. The CDR3 is made up of 13 amino acids. CDR3: CASSDSQVGELFF. CDR3 in DNA: TGTGCCAGCAGTGACTCTCAAGTCGGGGAGCTGTTTTTT.

The chain employs TRBV2 and TRBJ2-1; D is ambiguous. The CDR3 extends over 11 amino acids. Germline CDR1 reads SNHLY; CDR2 reads FYNNEI. The V and J ends lost 8 bases and 6 bases respectively, with 8 bases between them. CDR3 nucleotide sequence: TGTGCCAGCGGCGCTAGCAATGAGCAGTTCTTC. Translating it yields CASGASNEQFF.

This clone was counted only a few times. This chain uses TRBV5-4 with TRBJ2-7; D possibly corresponds to TRBD1 (6 bases). Germline V gene lookup returns CDR1 SGHNT and CDR2 YYREEE (reference sequence). The CDR3 loop spans 16 amino acids. Trimming took off 0 bases at V and 1 base at J, with 14 bases between the two ends. As DNA, the CDR3 is TGTGCCAGCAGCTTGGGGTACAGGGACGGTTCCTACGAGCAGTACTTC. Encoded protein: CASSLGYRDGSYEQYF.

The chain recombines TRBV7-9 with TRBJ1-2; weak D call: TRBD1 (5 bases). The germline V gene encodes CDR1 SEHNR and CDR2 FQNEAQ (reference sequence). This CDR3 contains 14 residues. V gave up 4 bases and J gave up 6 bases, with 15 bases separating them. CDR3 sequence: CASSWDRSDDGYTF. CDR3 nucleotide sequence: TGTGCCAGCAGCTGGGACCGGTCCGATGATGGCTACACCTTC. Full variable domain (outside the CDR3, taken from reference TRBV7-9 and TRBJ1-2): DTGVSQNPRHKITKRGQNVTFRCDPISEHNRLYWYRQTLGQGPEFLTYFQNEAQLEKSRLLSDRFSAERPKGSFSTLEIQRTEQGDSAMYLCASSWDRSDDGYTFGSGTRLTVV.